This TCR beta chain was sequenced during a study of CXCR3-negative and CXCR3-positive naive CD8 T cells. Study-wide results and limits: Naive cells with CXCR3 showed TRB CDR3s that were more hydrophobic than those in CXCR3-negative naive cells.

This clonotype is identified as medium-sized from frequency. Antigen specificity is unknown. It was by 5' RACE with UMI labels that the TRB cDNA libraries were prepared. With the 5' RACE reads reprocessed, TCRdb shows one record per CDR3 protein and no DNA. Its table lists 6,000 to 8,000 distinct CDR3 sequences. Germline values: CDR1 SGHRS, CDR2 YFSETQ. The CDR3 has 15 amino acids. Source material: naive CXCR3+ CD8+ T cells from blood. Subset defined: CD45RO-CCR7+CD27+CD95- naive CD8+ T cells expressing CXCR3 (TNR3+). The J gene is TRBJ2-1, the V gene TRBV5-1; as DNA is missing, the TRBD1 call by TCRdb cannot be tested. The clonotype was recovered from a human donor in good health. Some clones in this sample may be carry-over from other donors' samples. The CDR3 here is CASSPTGARGNEQFF.